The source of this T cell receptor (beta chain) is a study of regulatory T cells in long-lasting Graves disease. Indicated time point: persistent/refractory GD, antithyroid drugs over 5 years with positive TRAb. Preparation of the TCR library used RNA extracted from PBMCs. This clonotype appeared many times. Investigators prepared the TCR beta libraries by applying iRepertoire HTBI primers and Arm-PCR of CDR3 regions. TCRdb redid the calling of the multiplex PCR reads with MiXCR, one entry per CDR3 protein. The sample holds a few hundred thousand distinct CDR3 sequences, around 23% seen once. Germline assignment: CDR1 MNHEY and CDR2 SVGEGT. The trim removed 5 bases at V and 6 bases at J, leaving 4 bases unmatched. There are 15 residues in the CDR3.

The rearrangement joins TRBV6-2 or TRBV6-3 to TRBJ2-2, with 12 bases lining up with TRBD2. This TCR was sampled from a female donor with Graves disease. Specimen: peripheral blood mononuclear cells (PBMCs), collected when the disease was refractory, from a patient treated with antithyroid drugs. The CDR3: CASSALAGGPGELFF. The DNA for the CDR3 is TGTGCCAGCAGTGCGCTAGCGGGAGGGCCCGGGGAGCTGTTTTTT.